This entry lists 27 T cell receptor beta chains sequenced from one sample in a study of cytomegalovirus exposure and HLA in healthy donors. This PCR relied on a set of 60 Vbeta primers and 13 Jbeta primers. Clones were sequenced by immunoSEQ multiplex PCR, and TCRdb holds only the in-frame ones, with some missing. This sample has 95,000 to 150,000 clones, with approximately 79% found just once. The sequencing input was PBMCs. These receptors all come from a man under 40 in good health and CMV-seronegative.

This clone has a handful of counts. The rearrangement uses TRBV9 and TRBJ1-5; no clear D gene. Germline assignment: CDR1 SGDLS and CDR2 YYNGEE. V lost 0 bases and J 5 bases, leaving 6 bases between the germline ends. The CDR3 has 13 amino acids. The CDR3 DNA is TGTGCCAGCAGCGTAGACTCTGATCAGCCCCAGCATTTT. It yields the protein CASSVDSDQPQHF.

The gene calls are TRBV5-1 and TRBJ2-5, with 7 bases identical to TRBD2. The V and J ends lost 2 bases and 3 bases, in that order; junction bases with no gene match: 1. Germline assignment: CDR1 SGHRS and CDR2 YFSETQ. The CDR3 loop spans 13 amino acids. The CDR3 is CASSFGGKETQYF. CDR3 in DNA: TGCGCCAGCAGCTTCGGGGGGAAAGAGACCCAGTACTTC.

The chain combines TRBV6-5 with TRBJ1-6; D is unclear. Trimming pared 8 bases from V and 7 bases from J, leaving 12 bases between. The germline CDR1 and CDR2 sequences are MNHEY and SVGAGI. This CDR3 contains 13 residues. The CDR3 loop reads CASGVDWNSPLHF. CDR3 DNA sequence: TGTGCCAGCGGGGTGGACTGGAATTCACCCCTCCACTTT.

In this sample, this clone turned up once. This chain connects TRBV9 to TRBJ1-3, with 7 bases identical to TRBD1. The V gene end was trimmed by 2 bases and the J gene end by 0 bases; junction bases not matched to a gene: 11. Germline V gene lookup returns CDR1 SGDLS and CDR2 YYNGEE. This CDR3 spans 18 amino acids. The CDR3 DNA sequence: TGTGCCAGCAGCGTTTCAAGACAGGGCTCATTCTCTGGAAACACCATATATTTT. It codes for CASSVSRQGSFSGNTIYF.

The table lists this clone with a few counts. V is TRBV5-8 and J is TRBJ1-5; 8 positions match TRBD1. V was pared by 4 bases and J by 2 bases, with 5 bases of the junction left unmatched. The CDR3 sequence is 15 residues long. Germline values: CDR1 SGHTS, CDR2 YDEGEE. DNA for the CDR3: TGTGCCAGCAGCCCAGGGGGCCGGGGCAATCAGCCCCAGCATTTT. Protein sequence: CASSPGGRGNQPQHF.

The rearrangement uses TRBV5-1 and TRBJ2-5; 8 bases map to TRBD1. CDR1 SGHRS and CDR2 YFSETQ come from the germline V gene. The CDR3 sequence is 17 residues long. V was clipped by 2 bases and J by 5 bases; unmatched bases: 14. CDR3 sequence (DNA): TGCGCCAGCAGCTTATCAGGCTCGACAGGGGTAGGCGAGACCCAGTACTTC. This gives the protein CASSLSGSTGVGETQYF. The variable domain in full, completed from reference TRBV5-1 and TRBJ2-5, reads KAGVTQTPRYLIKTRGQQVTLSCSPISGHRSVSWYQQTPGQGLQFLFEYFSETQRNKGNFPGRFSGRQFSNSRSEMNVSTLELGDSALYLCASSLSGSTGVGETQYFGPGTRLLVL.

V gene TRBV2 combines with J gene TRBJ2-6; 11 nucleotides align to TRBD1. There are 17 residues in the CDR3. Germline lookup yields CDR1 SNHLY and CDR2 FYNNEI. After removal of 5 bases from V and 0 bases from J, the junction contained 3 bases not matched to a gene. The CDR3 reads CASSRDRGASGANVLTF. In DNA form, the CDR3 reads TGTGCCAGCAGTCGGGACAGGGGGGCCTCTGGGGCCAACGTCCTGACTTTC. The full variable domain, completed using reference TRBV2 and TRBJ2-6, is EPEVTQTPSHQVTQMGQEVILRCVPISNHLYFYWYRQILGQKVEFLVSFYNNEISEKSEIFDDQFSVERPDGSNFTLKIRSTKLEDSAMYFCASSRDRGASGANVLTFGAGSRLTVL.

The chain links TRBV28 to TRBJ1-2, with TRBD1 identical over 7 bases. Per germline, CDR1 MDHEN and CDR2 SYDVKM. The CDR3 runs to 15 residues. Losses at the gene ends were 5 bases for V and 3 bases for J; bases not matched to a gene: 9. In DNA form, the CDR3 reads TGTGCCAGCAGTCCCCAGGGGGGCCAGGACTATGGCTACACCTTC. This encodes CASSPQGGQDYGYTF.

The genes are TRBV2 and TRBJ1-4, with 9 bases fitting TRBD1. Germline lookup yields CDR1 SNHLY and CDR2 FYNNEI. V shed 9 bases, J shed 4 bases, and the junction held 6 bases outside the gene matches. The CDR3 spans 14 residues. The CDR3 DNA reads TGTGCCAGGCGCGGACAGGGGAGTAATGAAAAACTGTTTTTT. This codes for CARRGQGSNEKLFF.

V usage is TRBV30 and J usage is TRBJ1-1, with D uncertain. V lost 0 bases to trimming and J lost 1 base, with 6 bases between them. CDR1 GTSNPN and CDR2 SVGIG come from the germline V gene (reference sequence). The CDR3 is made up of 13 amino acids. The CDR3 bases are TGTGCCTGGAGTGTTAGCCCGAACACTGAAGCTTTCTTT. This gives the protein CAWSVSPNTEAFF. The complete variable domain, with remaining parts taken from reference TRBV30 and TRBJ1-1, reads SQTIHQWPATLVQPVGSPLSLECTVEGTSNPNLYWYRQAAGRGLQLLFYSVGIGQISSEVPQNLSASRPQDRQFILSSKKLLLSDSGFYLCAWSVSPNTEAFFGQGTRLTVV.

This clone has only a few counts. This CDR3 reads CASSAERGAIRETQYF. CDR3 DNA: TGTGCCAGCAGTGCGGAGCGGGGGGCGATAAGAGAGACCCAGTACTTC. J is TRBJ2-5 and V is TRBV2, with 9 bases that match TRBD2. Germline CDR1 and CDR2: SNHLY and FYNNEI. The CDR3 covers 16 residues. The trim removed 4 bases at V and 4 bases at J, leaving 10 bases unmatched.

DNA of the CDR3: TGCAGCACCGACAGACATATCAACTATGGCTACACCTTC. Protein product: CSTDRHINYGYTF. The rearrangement uses TRBV29-1 and TRBJ1-2; TRBD1 might be the D (5 bases). Trimming took 8 bases from V and 2 from J, leaving 15 bases between them. The CDR3 is made up of 13 amino acids. Germline CDR1 and CDR2: SQVTM and ANQGSEA.

The J gene is TRBJ2-7, the V gene TRBV7-9, with D possibly being TRBD2 (6 bases). Germline CDR1 is SEHNR and CDR2 is FQNEAQ (reference sequence). The V and J ends lost 5 bases and 5 bases respectively, with 16 bases between them. The CDR3 is 14 amino acids. CDR3 region: CASSLLRDGNEQYF. Here the CDR3 DNA reads TGTGCCAGCAGCCTCTTGCGGGACGGTAACGAGCAGTACTTC.

V gene TRBV5-1 combines with J gene TRBJ2-3, with a possible D match to TRBD1 (5 bases). V was shortened by 2 bases and J by 1 base, with 11 bases between the two germline ends. The CDR3 spans 15 residues. Looked up from germline, CDR1 is SGHRS and CDR2 is YFSETQ. CDR3: CASSFRQLGTDTQYF. In DNA form, the CDR3 reads TGCGCCAGCAGCTTTAGACAGCTGGGCACAGATACGCAGTATTTT.

The chain is built from TRBV7-2 and TRBJ2-7, with TRBD1 matching 7 bases. With V trimmed by 5 bases and J by 5 bases, 9 bases remained unmatched. The CDR3 contains 14 residues. Germline CDR1 SGHTA, CDR2 FQGNSA. CDR3 in amino acids: CASSLGGARNEQYF. In DNA, the CDR3 is TGTGCCAGCAGCCTAGGGGGCGCGCGTAACGAGCAGTACTTC.

V is TRBV4-1 and J is TRBJ1-2; 7 positions match TRBD1. The germline gives CDR1 MGHRA, CDR2 YSYEKL. CDR3 size: 15 residues. The V gene end was trimmed by 4 bases and the J gene end by 5 bases; junction bases not matched to a gene: 10. As DNA, the CDR3 is TGCGCCAGCAGCCTCCCCGGGACAGTGCCTTATGGCTACACCTTC. This encodes CASSLPGTVPYGYTF.

This clone was counted only a few times. J is TRBJ1-3 and V is TRBV25-1; weak D call: TRBD1 (6 bases). This CDR3 comprises 14 residues. Trimming took off 5 bases at V and 3 bases at J, with 11 bases between the two ends. Germline V gene data show CDR1 as MGHDK and CDR2 as SYGVNS. CDR3 coding DNA: TGTGCCAGCAGTATCAGGGGCGGTGGAAACACCATATATTTT. This codes for CASSIRGGGNTIYF.

A few counts support this clone. V is TRBV30 and J is TRBJ1-1, with 7 bases matching TRBD1. CDR1 is GTSNPN, CDR2 SVGIG, per germline (reference sequence). The CDR3 has 11 residues. Losses at the gene ends were 5 bases for V and 4 bases for J; bases not matched to a gene: 1. CDR3 DNA: TGTGCCTGGGCAGGGGGCACTGAAGCTTTCTTT. It translates to CAWAGGTEAFF.

The rearrangement links TRBV5-5 to TRBJ1-6, with 9 bases fitting TRBD1. This CDR3 spans 18 amino acids. Trimming removed 4 bases from V and 10 bases from J; junction bases left unmatched: 18. Germline CDR1 reads SGHKS; CDR2 reads YYEKEE (reference sequence). This chain's CDR3 is CASSLTHRDRVIRSPLHF. The CDR3 DNA reads TGTGCCAGCAGCCTAACACACCGGGACAGGGTAATAAGATCACCCCTCCACTTT.

The chain has TRBV28 and TRBJ1-2; D remains ambiguous. The V and J ends lost 8 bases and 5 bases respectively, with 15 bases between them. From germline, CDR1 is MDHEN and CDR2 SYDVKM. This CDR3 contains 13 residues. CDR3 sequence (DNA): TGTGCCAGCCGCCTTCCACATCCTTATGGCTACACCTTC. Its protein product is CASRLPHPYGYTF.

This rearrangement joins TRBV7-9 to TRBJ1-3, with a possible D match to TRBD1 (6 bases). The CDR3 totals 19 residues. Germline values: CDR1 SEHNR, CDR2 FQNEAQ (reference sequence). The V end lost 3 bases, the J end lost 2 bases, and 23 bases lay between the germline ends. The CDR3 region has the DNA TGTGCCAGCAGCTTTTTTTCCCCATCACAGGGACGGGCTGGAAACACCATATATTTT. It yields the protein CASSFFSPSQGRAGNTIYF.

The rearrangement links TRBV5-1 to TRBJ1-4; 8 nucleotides line up with TRBD1. The CDR3 is 14 amino acids. CDR1 is SGHRS and CDR2 is YFSETQ in the germline V gene. Unmatched junction bases numbered 5, after V lost 4 bases and J lost 6 bases. The CDR3 DNA reads TGCGCCAGCAGCCTCGGACAGGGCGATGAAAAACTGTTTTTT. Amino acids: CASSLGQGDEKLFF.

This clone has only one observation. The chain uses TRBV9 and TRBJ1-3, with 10 bases matching TRBD1. CDR1 SGDLS and CDR2 YYNGEE come from the germline V gene. This CDR3 comprises 17 residues. The V gene end was trimmed by 0 bases and the J gene end by 4 bases; junction bases not matched to a gene: 7. CDR3 loop: CASSVAAGQGLGNTIYF. DNA for the CDR3: TGTGCCAGCAGCGTAGCAGCGGGACAGGGGTTAGGAAACACCATATATTTT.

This clone has just one count. This chain connects TRBV27 to TRBJ1-5; 8 bases line up with TRBD1. The CDR3 is made up of 18 amino acids. V was pared by 3 bases and J by 2 bases, with 12 bases of the junction left unmatched. The germline V gene has CDR1 MNHEY and CDR2 SMNVEV (reference sequence). The CDR3 region is CASSLAPPQGAGNQPQHF. The CDR3 nucleotides read TGTGCCAGCAGTTTGGCCCCCCCCCAGGGGGCGGGCAATCAGCCCCAGCATTTT.

The rearrangement joins TRBV13 to TRBJ2-3; weak D call: TRBD2 (6 bases). The V end lost 8 bases, the J end lost 3 bases, and 12 bases lay between the germline ends. From germline, CDR1 is PRHDT and CDR2 FYEKMQ (reference sequence). CDR3 size: 13 residues. CDR3 DNA sequence: TGTGCCAGCCAGTACGGGGGAACAGATACGCAGTATTTT. It yields the protein CASQYGGTDTQYF.

The genes are TRBV15 and TRBJ1-1; a possible D gene is TRBD1 (5 bases). The length of the CDR3 is 15 residues. Per the germline V gene, CDR1 is LNHNV and CDR2 is YYDKDF (reference sequence). The germline V and J ends were trimmed by 3 bases and 1 base, with 12 bases remaining between them. The CDR3 sequence: CATSRDNQANTEAFF. The CDR3 nucleotides are TGTGCCACCAGCAGGGACAATCAGGCGAACACTGAAGCTTTCTTT.

V usage is TRBV2 and J usage is TRBJ2-5, with 10 bases matching TRBD1. Trimming took 6 bases from V and 5 from J; bases not matched to a gene: 0. Germline CDR1 reads SNHLY; CDR2 reads FYNNEI. The CDR3 runs 12 residues. The CDR3 coding sequence is TGTGCCAGCAGGGACAGGGGGGAGACCCAGTACTTC. Translated, it gives CASRDRGETQYF.